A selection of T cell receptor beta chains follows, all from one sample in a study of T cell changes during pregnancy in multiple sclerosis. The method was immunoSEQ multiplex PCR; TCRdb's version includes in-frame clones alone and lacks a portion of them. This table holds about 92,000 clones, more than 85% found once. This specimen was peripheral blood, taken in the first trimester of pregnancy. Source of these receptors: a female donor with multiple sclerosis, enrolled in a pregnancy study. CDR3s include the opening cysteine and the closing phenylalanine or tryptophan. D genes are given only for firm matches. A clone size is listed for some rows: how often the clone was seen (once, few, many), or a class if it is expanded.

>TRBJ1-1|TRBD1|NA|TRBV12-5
CASGLVLRGVLSDRRNTEAFF
TGTGCTAGTGGTTTGGTACTTAGGGGTGTCTTATCGGACAGGAGGAACACTGAAGCTTTCTTT
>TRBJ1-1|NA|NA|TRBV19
CASSKQGGIMNTEAFF
TGTGCCAGTAGTAAACAGGGAGGGATTATGAACACTGAAGCTTTCTTT
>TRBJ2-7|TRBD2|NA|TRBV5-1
CASTPGLAGGRSSYEQYF
TGCGCCAGCACTCCGGGACTAGCGGGAGGTCGGAGCTCCTACGAGCAGTACTTC
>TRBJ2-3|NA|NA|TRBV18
CASSPSQGLMDTQYF
TGTGCCAGCTCACCCTCGCAGGGCCTGATGGATACGCAGTATTTT
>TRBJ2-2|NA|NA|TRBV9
CASRGQPTTGELFF
TGTGCCAGCAGGGGACAACCGACGACCGGGGAGCTGTTTTTT
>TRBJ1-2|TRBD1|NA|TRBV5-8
CASSLYSGTDDRYTF
TGTGCCAGCAGCTTGTATTCAGGGACAGACGATCGCTACACCTTC
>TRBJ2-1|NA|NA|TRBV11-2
CASSFHNEQFF
TGTGCCAGCAGCTTTCATAATGAGCAGTTCTTC
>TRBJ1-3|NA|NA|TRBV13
CASSLGLRGANTIYF
TGTGCCAGCAGCTTAGGCCTCCGGGGAGCAAACACCATATATTTT
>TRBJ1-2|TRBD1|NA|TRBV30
CAWTKVRGPIAGYTF
TGTGCCTGGACTAAGGTCAGGGGGCCTATTGCTGGCTACACCTTC
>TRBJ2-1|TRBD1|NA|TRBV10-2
CASSEAEPGTGEFF
TGCGCCAGCAGTGAGGCTGAACCGGGGACAGGAGAATTCTTC
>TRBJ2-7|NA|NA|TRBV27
CASSSGENLWEQYF
TGTGCCAGCAGTTCCGGGGAGAACCTGTGGGAGCAGTACTTC
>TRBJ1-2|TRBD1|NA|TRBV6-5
CASSSAGTGGHGYTF
TGTGCCAGCAGCTCCGCCGGGACAGGGGGGCATGGCTACACCTTC
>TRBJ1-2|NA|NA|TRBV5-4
CASSGSLPSRGVKGHYTF
TGTGCCAGCAGCGGATCACTCCCTTCTCGTGGGGTCAAGGGGCACTACACCTTC
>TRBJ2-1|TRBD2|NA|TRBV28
CASRPRGTSGYNEQFF
TGTGCCAGCAGGCCCCGAGGGACTAGCGGATACAATGAGCAGTTCTTC
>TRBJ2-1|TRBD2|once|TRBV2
CASSGKTSGDLNEQFF
TGTGCCAGCAGTGGGAAGACTAGCGGAGATCTCAATGAGCAGTTCTTC
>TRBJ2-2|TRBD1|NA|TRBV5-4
CASAGKGQPNTGELFF
TGTGCCAGCGCCGGGAAGGGACAGCCTAACACCGGGGAGCTGTTTTTT
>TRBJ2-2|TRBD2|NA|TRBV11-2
CASSAGLAGVSGELFF
TGTGCCAGCAGCGCAGGGCTAGCGGGAGTTTCCGGGGAGCTGTTTTTT
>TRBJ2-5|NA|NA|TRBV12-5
CASAIGHPGEGETQYF
TGTGCTAGTGCTATAGGCCACCCAGGGGAGGGGGAGACCCAGTACTTC
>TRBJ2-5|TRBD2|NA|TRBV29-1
CSVKGLAGETQYF
TGCAGCGTGAAGGGACTAGCGGGAGAGACCCAGTACTTC
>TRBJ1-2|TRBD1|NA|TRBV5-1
CASSSSTGGYGYTF
TGCGCCAGCAGCTCGTCTACAGGGGGCTACGGCTACACCTTC
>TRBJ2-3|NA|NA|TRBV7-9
CASSLETPGGTQYF
TGTGCCAGCAGCTTAGAAACACCCGGCGGTACGCAGTATTTT
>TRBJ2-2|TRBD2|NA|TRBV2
CASSESGLATGELFF
TGTGCCAGCAGTGAGTCGGGACTAGCAACCGGGGAGCTGTTTTTT
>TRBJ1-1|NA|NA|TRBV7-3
CASSLLGGNTEAFF
TGTGCCAGCAGCTTACTGGGAGGGAACACTGAAGCTTTCTTT
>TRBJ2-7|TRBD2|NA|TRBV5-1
CASSLATSGYEQYF
TGCGCCAGCAGCTTGGCAACTAGCGGGTACGAGCAGTACTTC
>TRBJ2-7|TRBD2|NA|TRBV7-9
CASRQATSGHFNEQYF
TGTGCCAGCAGGCAGGCGACTAGCGGCCACTTTAACGAGCAGTACTTC
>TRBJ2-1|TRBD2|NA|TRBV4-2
CASSLPLAGRDEQFF
TGTGCCAGCAGCCTCCCTCTAGCGGGAAGGGATGAGCAGTTCTTC
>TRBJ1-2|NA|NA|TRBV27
CASSLSIPGRGGYGYTF
TGTGCCAGCAGTTTATCGATCCCGGGCAGGGGTGGCTATGGCTACACCTTC
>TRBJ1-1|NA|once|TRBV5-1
CASSNHRDQENTEAFF
TGCGCCAGCAGCAATCACAGGGACCAGGAGAACACTGAAGCTTTCTTT